A selection of T cell receptor beta chains follows, all from one sample in a study of identical twins. MiXCR was run by TCRdb on the 5' RACE reads, yielding one entry per CDR3 protein. The sample yields under 400,000 distinct CDR3 sequences, 7% to 9.5% seen once. Material for sequencing was naive T cells sorted from blood. The source of these receptors is a woman aged 50 to 60 in good health. The CDR3 runs from the conserved cysteine through the conserved F or W. D genes are given only for firm matches.

V gene: TRBV12-3/TRBV12-4; D gene: TRBD2; J gene: TRBJ2-1; CDR3 protein: CASSDAGVSYNEQFF
V gene: TRBV29-1; D gene: -; J gene: TRBJ2-1; CDR3 protein: CSVEEEDSYNEQFF
V gene: TRBV5-1; D gene: -; J gene: TRBJ2-7; CDR3 protein: CASSLGWGSTSYEQYF
V gene: TRBV19; D gene: -; J gene: TRBJ2-7; CDR3 protein: CATRDGIEQYF
V gene: TRBV5-6; D gene: TRBD2; J gene: TRBJ2-5; CDR3 protein: CASSGTSGSRKETQYF
V gene: TRBV30; D gene: -; J gene: TRBJ2-3; CDR3 protein: CAWSNGFADTQYF
V gene: TRBV9; D gene: -; J gene: TRBJ1-1; CDR3 protein: CASSVGNMGSTEAFF
V gene: TRBV5-8; D gene: -; J gene: TRBJ2-7; CDR3 protein: CASSSIMGEQYF
V gene: TRBV6-5; D gene: -; J gene: TRBJ1-6; CDR3 protein: CASSYLVRKDSPLHF
V gene: TRBV12-3/TRBV12-4; D gene: -; J gene: TRBJ1-4; CDR3 protein: CASSFGRSNEKLFF